Sequencing of this T cell receptor beta chain was carried out in a study of Graves' ophthalmopathy and Graves' hyperthyroidism (dated by TCRdb to between 2017 and 2018). For the wider study: Peripheral blood was collected at initial diagnosis, prior to any treatment. The independent validation cohort included 18 hyperthyroidism patients plus 17 patients who later progressed from hyperthyroidism to ophthalmopathy. In total, under 150 blood samples were TCR-sequenced: approximately 42 ophthalmopathy, some 75 hyperthyroidism and about 17 hyperthyroidism-to-ophthalmopathy patients. Once sampling was done, hyperthyroidism patients were given methimazole at a starting dose of 30 mg daily, while ophthalmopathy patients were given high-dose intravenous methylprednisolone. To explore V-J signatures distinguishing ophthalmopathy from hyperthyroidism, a discovery set of under 110 patients (fewer than 45 ophthalmopathy, 55 to 60 stable hyperthyroidism) was enrolled. In about six hyperthyroidism patients, the T-cell repertoire of thyroid tissue was compared with the T-cell repertoire of blood. The study used TCR beta repertoire signatures to distinguish Graves' ophthalmopathy from Graves' hyperthyroidism and to predict progression to ophthalmopathy. What the research found in general, with its limitations: Most of the expanded thyroid clonotypes with a frequency above 0.001 were also detected in blood, and it was suggested that the thyroid immune response may be reflected by blood repertoires. The 13-signature model separated ophthalmopathy from stable hyperthyroidism with 85% to 90% sensitivity and 81% to 82% specificity in cross-validation, and 80%/75% in the test set. Sample size was not predetermined statistically, and investigators were not blinded to group allocation. In validation, the model predicted ophthalmopathy progression with nearly 71% sensitivity and 72.22% specificity; 12 predicted patients were CT-confirmed with GO in a median of about 7.1 months.

A single count supports this clonotype. Its antigen specificity is not known. No clone much larger than this one lies a single base away; base qualities are absent. Weak support is all one read offers. For repertoire sequencing, the TCR beta CDR3 regions were amplified from RNA transcripts. The first round of RT-PCR was done with HTBI primers and the Qiagen OneStep RT-PCR kit, and was followed by a second round of multiplex PCR, then size selection and purification. Libraries were sequenced paired-end with 100 bp reads on an Illumina HiSeq2000. In the authors' own workflow: SOAPnuke was used to process the reads, throwing out any read that had adapters, had uncalled bases, had a mean Phred below 15, or lacked an exact constant-primer or identifier match. COPE v1.2.5 was used to merge high-quality paired reads. Unique nucleotide sequences were defined as clonotypes and aligned to IMGT TRB V, D and J references using MiTCR v1.1. The analysis was limited to V-J combinations with a frequency above 0.0001, which together covered 99% to 99.2% of the repertoires. For each V-J combination, a TCR clonal expansion and chaos score was defined as the ratio of F50 clonal expansion to chaos observed in the TCRdist matrix. Welch's t-statistics and random forest were used to reduce features to about a dozen V-J combinations, which were fed into a naive Bayes classifier. Thyroid-blood repertoire similarity was quantified with the Morisita-Horn index. Using fastp trimming at Q25 and MiXCR clonotype assembly, TCRdb reanalyzed the public sequencing data and kept in-frame beta chains. CDR3 protein sequences are deduplicated, and each keeps its most common genes and DNA. TCRdb's processing, not the authors' own work, is the source of the V and J calls. The sample table records hundreds of thousands of distinct CDR3 sequences; less than 55% of these occur just once. Around half of the sample lies in the top ten.

Ophthalmopathy patients had moderately to severely active disease, Clinical Activity Score of at least 3, NOSPECS grade of at least 4, and disease duration under 3 months. Patients with other autoimmune diseases, uncontrolled infections, pregnancy or lactation were excluded from the study. Clinical symptoms, serum thyroxine, TRAb, thyroid ultrasound and orbital computed tomography were used for diagnosis. Ficoll-Paque density gradient centrifugation was used to isolate PBMCs from 8.5 to 10 ml of fresh peripheral blood. Total RNA was extracted with Trizol reagent and quality-checked on an Agilent 2100 Bioanalyzer. V is shortened by 3 bases, J by 0 bases, and the region joining them spans 17 bases. The CDR3 holds 17 amino acids from the cysteine to the phenylalanine. The read is trimmed to its CDR3 DNA, 51 bases read in frame from base 1.

The sequence links TRBV12-3 or TRBV12-4 to TRBJ2-5; the D segment could be TRBD1, given 6 matching bases. The TCR comes from an adult man with Graves' ophthalmopathy. Sequencing input: peripheral blood. This receptor has the CDR3 CASSFPSQGPYQETQYF. The sequenced DNA: TGTGCCAGCAGTTTCCCGTCGCAGGGGCCGTACCAAGAGACCCAGTACTTC.